The T cell receptor beta chain under discussion was sequenced for a study of shared clonotypes between healthy human individuals. Study background: The donor group consisted of two women and a few men, aged 18 to 49. For every donor, three CD4 naive, three CD4 memory, two CD8 naive and one CD8 memory plates were used. Study-level results: Researchers found naive subsets generally carried larger estimated richness than memory subsets.

Notes on this clone: Its specificity is unknown.

The table came from immunoSEQ multiplex PCR; TCRdb's copy has only in-frame clones and leaves some out. The sample consists of about 1 million clones, 70% to 80% of them appearing once. Sequenced: memory CD4+ T cells sorted from blood. Subset described: CD45RA-negative fraction. The source is a man aged 18 to 29 in good health.

DNA of the CDR3: TGTGCCTTCGCCCAGGGTTACACAGATACGCAGTATTTT. It translates to CAFAQGYTDTQYF. The rearrangement uses TRBV30 and TRBJ2-3; D is possibly TRBD1 (5 bases). The CDR3 is 13 residues long. V gave up 7 bases and J gave up 2 bases, with 13 bases separating them. Germline CDR1 GTSNPN, CDR2 SVGIG (reference sequence). The complete variable domain, with remaining parts taken from reference TRBV30 and TRBJ2-3, reads SQTIHQWPATLVQPVGSPLSLECTVEGTSNPNLYWYRQAAGRGLQLLFYSVGIGQISSEVPQNLSASRPQDRQFILSSKKLLLSDSGFYLCAFAQGYTDTQYFGPGTRLTVL.